This entry features one TCR beta chain sequence. Sequencing was performed with immunoSEQ multiplex PCR; in TCRdb, only in-frame clones are kept and a portion is missing. The sample holds tens of thousands of clones, roughly 81% seen once. These data are taken from a study of OX40 agonist ivuxolimab in advanced cancers. Per germline, CDR1 MNHEY and CDR2 SMNVEV (reference sequence). The CDR3 consists of 19 residues. Trimming took 6 bases from V and 1 from J; bases not matched to a gene: 15. The V gene is TRBV27, the J gene TRBJ1-1; TRBD1 matches 12 bases. The TCR sequence derives from an adult with an advanced solid tumor such as melanoma, head and neck, liver or kidney cancer. Sequenced material: CD4+ or CD8+ T cells sorted from blood, taken in a trial of the OX40 agonist ivuxolimab. In DNA form, the CDR3 reads TGTGCCAGCAGCTGGGGACAGGGGGCTCGACTAAGACCGAACACTGAAGCTTTCTTT. This codes for CASSWGQGARLRPNTEAFF.